The next 6 T cell receptor beta chains were all read from a single sample in a study of T-cell memory formation after mild COVID-19. From the 5' RACE reads, TCRdb called clonotypes with MiXCR, one entry per CDR3 protein. The sample consists of over 350,000 distinct CDR3 sequences, 20% to 25% of them appearing once. The sample was PBMCs or a T cell subset sorted from them (not recorded which). The receptors were gathered from an adult woman who had mild COVID-19 (a few samples of this study predate the infection). Cell type and time point are not known.

This chain uses TRBV20-1 with TRBJ1-1, with 10 bases lining up with TRBD1. J lost 11 bases, V lost 5 bases, and 14 bases had no gene match. Per germline, CDR1 DFQATT and CDR2 SNEGSKA (reference sequence). There are 14 residues in the CDR3. CDR3 loop: CSAGGQGKFTSAFF. The CDR3 DNA sequence: TGCAGTGCTGGGGGACAGGGGAAATTTACTAGTGCTTTCTTT.

A few counts support this clonotype. The V call is TRBV4-1, the J call TRBJ2-3; the D gene is possibly TRBD1 (6 bases). CDR3 size: 14 residues. Germline assignment: CDR1 MGHRA and CDR2 YSYEKL. Between the trimmed V and J ends, which lost 0 bases and 6 bases, there was a span of 10 bases. As DNA, the CDR3 is TGCGCCAGCAGCCAAGATTGGCAGGGGGATACGCAGTATTTT. This translates into CASSQDWQGDTQYF.

This clonotype has a handful of counts. V usage is TRBV6-1 and J usage is TRBJ2-7, with D hard to call. CDR3 length equals 10 residues. With 6 bases removed from V and 3 bases from J, the gap between germline ends came to 3 bases. CDR1 MNHNS and CDR2 SASEGT come from the germline V gene. The CDR3 is CASRGYEQYF. The CDR3 DNA sequence: TGTGCCAGCAGAGGCTACGAGCAGTACTTC.

The rearrangement joins TRBV6-1 to TRBJ2-5; D remains ambiguous. The V end was cut by 1 base, the J end by 5 bases, with 11 bases between. Per germline, CDR1 MNHNS and CDR2 SASEGT. This CDR3 region has 14 residues. This chain's CDR3 is CASSEDLRRETQYF. The CDR3 DNA is TGTGCCAGCAGTGAAGATTTGAGGCGCGAGACCCAGTACTTC.

This clonotype was found a few times. J is TRBJ2-1 and V is TRBV4-3, with D tentatively TRBD1 or TRBD2 (5 bases each). Between the trimmed V and J ends, which lost 0 bases and 15 bases, there was a span of 12 bases. The CDR3 runs 12 residues. CDR1 is LGHNA, CDR2 YSLEER, per germline. The CDR3 is CASSQETGRAFF. CDR3 DNA sequence: TGCGCCAGCAGCCAAGAGACGGGACGGGCGTTCTTC.

V gene TRBV27 combines with J gene TRBJ2-5, with D tentatively TRBD2 (6 bases). Per germline, CDR1 MNHEY and CDR2 SMNVEV (reference sequence). The germline V and J ends were trimmed by 4 bases and 3 bases, with 9 bases remaining between them. This CDR3 region has 13 residues. The CDR3 nucleotides are TGTGCCAGCAGTTGGCGGGGTGAAGAGACCCAGTACTTC. It translates to CASSWRGEETQYF.